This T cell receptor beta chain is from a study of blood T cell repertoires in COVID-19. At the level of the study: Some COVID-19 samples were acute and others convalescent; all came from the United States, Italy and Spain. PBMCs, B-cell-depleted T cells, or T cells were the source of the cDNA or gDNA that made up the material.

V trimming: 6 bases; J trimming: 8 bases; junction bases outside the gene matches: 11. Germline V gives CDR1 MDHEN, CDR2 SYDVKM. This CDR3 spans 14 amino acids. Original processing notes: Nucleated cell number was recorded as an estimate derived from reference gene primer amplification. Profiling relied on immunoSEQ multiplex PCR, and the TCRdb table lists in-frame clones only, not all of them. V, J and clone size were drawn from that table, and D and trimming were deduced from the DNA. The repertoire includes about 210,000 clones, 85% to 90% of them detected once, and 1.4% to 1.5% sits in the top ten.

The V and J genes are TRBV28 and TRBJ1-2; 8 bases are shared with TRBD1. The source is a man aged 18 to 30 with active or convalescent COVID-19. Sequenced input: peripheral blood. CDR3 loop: CASSRRTGRLGYTF. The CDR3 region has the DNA TGTGCCAGCAGCCGCCGGACAGGGAGATTAGGCTACACCTTC.